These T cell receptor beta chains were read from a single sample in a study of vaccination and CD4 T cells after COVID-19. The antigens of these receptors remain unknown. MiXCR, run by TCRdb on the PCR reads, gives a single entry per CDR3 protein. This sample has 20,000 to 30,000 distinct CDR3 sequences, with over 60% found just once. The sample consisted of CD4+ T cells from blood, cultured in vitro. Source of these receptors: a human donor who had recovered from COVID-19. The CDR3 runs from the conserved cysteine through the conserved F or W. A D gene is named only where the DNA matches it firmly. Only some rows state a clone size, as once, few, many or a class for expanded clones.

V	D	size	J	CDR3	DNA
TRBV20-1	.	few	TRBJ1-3	CSAWGNTIYF	TGCAGTGCATGGGGAAACACCATATATTTT
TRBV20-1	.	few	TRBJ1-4	CSAPGHTNEKLFF	TGCAGTGCGCCGGGGCACACTAATGAAAAACTGTTTTTT
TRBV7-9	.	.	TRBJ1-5	CASSLEAGAGQPQHF	TGTGCCAGCAGCTTAGAGGCAGGGGCGGGCCAGCCCCAGCATTTT
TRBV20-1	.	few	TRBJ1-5	CSAPGPSTRVGQPQHF	TGCAGTGCCCCGGGCCCTAGTACTAGGGTTGGGCAGCCCCAGCATTTT
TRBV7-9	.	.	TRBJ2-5	CASTSSAGLIETQYF	TGTGCCAGCACCTCTTCAGCGGGTCTTATAGAGACCCAGTACTTC
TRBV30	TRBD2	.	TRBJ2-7	CAWSGQGLASDEQYF	TGTGCCTGGAGTGGACAAGGACTAGCTAGCGACGAGCAGTACTTC
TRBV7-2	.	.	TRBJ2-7	CASSPGAAFSYEQYF	TGTGCCAGCAGCCCCGGGGCAGCCTTCTCCTACGAGCAGTACTTC
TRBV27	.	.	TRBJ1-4	CASREGTPREKLFF	TGTGCCAGCAGAGAAGGGACTCCGAGGGAAAAACTGTTTTTT
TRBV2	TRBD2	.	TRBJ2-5	CASSDGSGGRLETQYF	TGTGCCAGCAGTGATGGGAGCGGGGGGCGCTTGGAGACCCAGTACTTC
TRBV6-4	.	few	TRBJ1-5	CASSEGSNQPQHF	TGTGCCAGCAGTGAGGGGAGCAATCAGCCCCAGCATTTT
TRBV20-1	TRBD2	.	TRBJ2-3	CSARGPGGSTDTQYF	TGCAGTGCTAGAGGACCGGGAGGCTCCACAGATACGCAGTATTTT
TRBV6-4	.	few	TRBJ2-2	CASSDSIADPTGELFF	TGTGCCAGCAGTGACTCGATAGCGGATCCCACCGGGGAGCTGTTTTTT
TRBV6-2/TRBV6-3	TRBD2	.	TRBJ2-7	CASRPTGKALAGRGEQYF	TGTGCCAGCAGGCCGACAGGGAAGGCACTAGCGGGAAGGGGCGAGCAGTACTTC
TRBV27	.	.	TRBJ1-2	CASRMSGGGYTF	TGTGCCAGCAGGATGTCGGGGGGTGGCTACACCTTC
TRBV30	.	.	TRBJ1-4	CAGRSAPPEKLFF	TGTGCCGGCCGGTCGGCCCCTCCTGAAAAACTGTTTTTT
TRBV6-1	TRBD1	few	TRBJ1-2	CASSETQGLGGYTF	TGTGCCAGCAGTGAAACACAGGGGTTGGGGGGCTACACCTTC
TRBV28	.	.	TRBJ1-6	CASTQRIQGNSPLHF	TGTGCCAGCACCCAGAGGATACAGGGAAATTCACCCCTCCACTTT
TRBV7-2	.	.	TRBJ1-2	CASSSNRVAYGYTF	TGTGCCAGCAGTTCAAACAGGGTCGCCTATGGCTACACCTTC
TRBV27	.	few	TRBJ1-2	CASRTAGGGNYGYTF	TGTGCCAGCAGGACCGCGGGGGGAGGTAACTATGGCTACACCTTC
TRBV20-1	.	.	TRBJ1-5	CSARFNLAGLSQPQHF	TGCAGTGCTAGGTTTAATTTGGCAGGGTTGAGTCAGCCCCAGCATTTT
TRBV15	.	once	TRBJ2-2	CATSRDFAGNTGELFF	TGTGCCACCAGCAGAGATTTTGCGGGGAACACCGGGGAGCTGTTTTTT
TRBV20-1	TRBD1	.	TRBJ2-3	CSAGTGDTQYF	TGCAGTGCTGGGACAGGGGATACGCAGTATTTT
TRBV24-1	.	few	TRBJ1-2	CATSDSGGGYGYTF	TGTGCCACCAGTGATTCTGGAGGAGGTTACGGCTACACCTTC
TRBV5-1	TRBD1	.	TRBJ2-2	CASSLRQGPGELFF	TGCGCCAGCAGCTTGCGACAGGGCCCCGGGGAGCTGTTTTTT
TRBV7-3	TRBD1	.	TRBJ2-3	CASSLTGRGTDTQYF	TGTGCCAGCAGCTTGACAGGGCGAGGAACAGATACGCAGTATTTT
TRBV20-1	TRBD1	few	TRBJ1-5	CSARGDREYQPQHF	TGCAGTGCTAGAGGGGACAGGGAATATCAGCCCCAGCATTTT
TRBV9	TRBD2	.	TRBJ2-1	CASSVRLAGYNEQFF	TGTGCCAGCAGCGTGCGACTAGCGGGATATAATGAGCAGTTCTTC
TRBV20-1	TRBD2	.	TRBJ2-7	CSSHRGLEYEQYF	TGCAGTTCGCACCGAGGACTAGAGTACGAGCAGTACTTC
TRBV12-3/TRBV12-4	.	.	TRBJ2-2	CASSPQGFNTGELFF	TGTGCCAGCAGTCCCCAGGGATTTAACACCGGGGAGCTGTTTTTT
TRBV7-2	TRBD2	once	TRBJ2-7	CASSLRQPLIGTSGEQYF	TGTGCCAGCAGCTTACGGCAGCCGCTTATCGGGACTAGTGGTGAGCAGTACTTC
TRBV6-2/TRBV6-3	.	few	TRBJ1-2	CASSFRTYGYTF	TGTGCCAGCAGTTTCAGGACCTATGGCTACACCTTC
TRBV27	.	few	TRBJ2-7	CASGEARWTASTYEQYF	TGTGCCAGCGGGGAGGCTCGCTGGACCGCGTCTACCTACGAGCAGTACTTC
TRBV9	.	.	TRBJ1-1	CASSVVDMNTEAFF	TGTGCCAGCAGCGTAGTGGACATGAACACTGAAGCTTTCTTT
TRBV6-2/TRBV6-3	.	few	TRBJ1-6	CASSYSLRDGALHF	TGTGCCAGCAGTTACTCGCTCCGGGACGGAGCCCTCCACTTT
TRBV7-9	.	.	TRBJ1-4	CASSLAQPGGGEKLFF	TGTGCCAGCAGCTTAGCCCAGCCGGGCGGAGGTGAAAAACTGTTTTTT
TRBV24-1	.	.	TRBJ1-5	CATSESNQPQHF	TGTGCCACCAGTGAAAGTAATCAGCCCCAGCATTTT
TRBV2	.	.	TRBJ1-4	CASSEGLRRAKLFF	TGTGCCAGCAGTGAAGGTCTGAGGAGGGCAAAACTGTTTTTT
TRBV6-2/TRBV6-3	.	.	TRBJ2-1	CASSRSPPLEQFF	TGTGCCAGCAGTCGATCGCCCCCCTTGGAGCAGTTCTTC
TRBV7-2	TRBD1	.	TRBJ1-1	CASTPPRQGNTEAFF	TGTGCCAGCACCCCCCCCCGACAGGGGAACACTGAAGCTTTCTTT
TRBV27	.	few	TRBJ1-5	CASSFRVGQPQHF	TGTGCCAGCAGTTTCAGGGTGGGTCAGCCCCAGCATTTT
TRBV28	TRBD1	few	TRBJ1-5	CASSSLGQGSWNQPQHF	TGTGCCAGCAGTTCACTGGGACAGGGATCTTGGAATCAGCCCCAGCATTTT
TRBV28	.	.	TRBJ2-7	CASRRQGGTYEQYF	TGTGCCAGCAGGCGACAGGGAGGGACCTACGAGCAGTACTTC
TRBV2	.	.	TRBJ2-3	CASSVNTRTDTQYF	TGTGCCAGCAGTGTGAACACCCGCACAGATACGCAGTATTTT
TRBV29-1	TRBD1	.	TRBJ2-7	CSVEAGRTGDEQYF	TGCAGCGTTGAAGCGGGTAGGACAGGGGACGAGCAGTACTTC
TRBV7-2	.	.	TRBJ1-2	CASSTQGRGYGYTF	TGTGCCAGCAGCACCCAGGGTCGCGGCTATGGCTACACCTTC
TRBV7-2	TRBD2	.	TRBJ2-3	CASSLLPLLAGGSSTQYF	TGTGCCAGCAGCTTACTCCCCTTACTAGCGGGAGGCTCGAGTACGCAGTATTTT
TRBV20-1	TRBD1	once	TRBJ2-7	CSAKRTGVYEQYF	TGCAGTGCTAAAAGGACAGGGGTATACGAGCAGTACTTC
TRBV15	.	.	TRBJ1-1	CATSRDQYQAKARTEAFF	TGTGCCACCAGCAGAGATCAGTATCAGGCGAAGGCGCGTACTGAAGCTTTCTTT
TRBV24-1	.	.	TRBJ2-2	CATSDSPGGGSNTGELFF	TGTGCCACCAGTGATTCACCCGGTGGGGGCTCGAACACCGGGGAGCTGTTTTTT
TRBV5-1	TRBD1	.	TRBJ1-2	CASSPVRGDRGSHGYTF	TGCGCCAGCAGCCCGGTCAGAGGGGACAGGGGGTCCCATGGCTACACCTTC
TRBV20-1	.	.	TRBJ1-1	CSTSLGSLPEAFF	TGCAGCACTAGCTTAGGGAGCCTTCCTGAAGCTTTCTTT
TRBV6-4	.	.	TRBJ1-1	CASSEAQPPEAFF	TGTGCCAGCAGTGAGGCCCAGCCCCCCGAAGCTTTCTTT
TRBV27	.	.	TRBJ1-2	CASSLSAWGYGYTF	TGTGCCAGCAGTTTGTCAGCTTGGGGCTATGGCTACACCTTC
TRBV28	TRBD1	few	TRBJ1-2	CASSTVPGQGAGGGYTF	TGTGCCAGCAGTACCGTACCGGGACAGGGGGCCGGGGGTGGCTACACCTTC